This T cell receptor beta chain was recovered during a study of blood T cell repertoires in COVID-19. Here immunoSEQ multiplex PCR was the method, and the copy in TCRdb shows in-frame clones only, minus some. Seen here are under 350,000 clones, roughly 80% observed once, and the top ten hold 9.4%. V lost 1 base to trimming and J lost 6 bases; unmatched junction nucleotides: 7. The CDR3 has 17 residues. CDR1 SGDLS and CDR2 YYNGEE come from the germline V gene. The chain is built from TRBV9 and TRBJ2-1; 13 positions match TRBD2. The sample was peripheral blood. This TCR was recovered from a woman aged 50 to 60 who had recovered from COVID-19. CDR3 region: CASSVTGRTSGSNEQFF. The DNA of the CDR3 is TGTGCCAGCAGCGTAACCGGAAGGACTAGCGGGAGCAATGAGCAGTTCTTC.